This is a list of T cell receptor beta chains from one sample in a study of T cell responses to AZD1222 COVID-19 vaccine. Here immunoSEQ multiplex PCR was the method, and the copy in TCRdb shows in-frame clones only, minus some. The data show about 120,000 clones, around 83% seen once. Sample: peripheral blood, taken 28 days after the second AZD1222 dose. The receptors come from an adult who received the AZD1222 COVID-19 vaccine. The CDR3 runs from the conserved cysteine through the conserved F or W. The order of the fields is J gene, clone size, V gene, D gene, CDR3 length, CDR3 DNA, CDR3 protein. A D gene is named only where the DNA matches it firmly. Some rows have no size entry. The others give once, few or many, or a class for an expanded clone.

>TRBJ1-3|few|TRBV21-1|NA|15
TGTGCCAGCAAACACAGGGGAAAAGCAGGAAACACCATATATTTT
CASKHRGKAGNTIYF
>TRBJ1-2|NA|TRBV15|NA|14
TGTGCCACCAGCAGAGATCGGGGGGTGAGCGGCTACACCTTC
CATSRDRGVSGYTF
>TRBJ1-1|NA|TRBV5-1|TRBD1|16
TGCGCCAGCAGTGCCGGGGACAGGGGGCTGAACACTGAAGCTTTCTTT
CASSAGDRGLNTEAFF
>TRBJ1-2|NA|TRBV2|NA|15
TGTGCCAGCAGTGATGATGGAAGGACAGCTTATGGCTACACCTTC
CASSDDGRTAYGYTF
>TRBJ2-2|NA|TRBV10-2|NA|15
TGCGCCAGCAGTGAGTCCAGGGGTCACACCGGGGAGCTGTTTTTT
CASSESRGHTGELFF
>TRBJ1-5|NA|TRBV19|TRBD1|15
TGTGCCAGTAGTACAGGACAGGGGGCAGGGCAGCCCCAGCATTTT
CASSTGQGAGQPQHF
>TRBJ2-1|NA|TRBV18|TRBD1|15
TGTGCCAGCTCACTGGGGACAGGGCCGTACAATGAGCAGTTCTTC
CASSLGTGPYNEQFF
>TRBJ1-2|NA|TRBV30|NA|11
TGTGCCTTCGACACGAACTATGGCTACACCTTC
CAFDTNYGYTF
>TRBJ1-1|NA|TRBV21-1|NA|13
TGTGCCAGCGGAGGGACAGTGGACACTGAAGCTTTCTTT
CASGGTVDTEAFF
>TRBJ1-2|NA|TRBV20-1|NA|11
TGCAGTGCTAAGAATAACTATGGCTACACCTTC
CSAKNNYGYTF
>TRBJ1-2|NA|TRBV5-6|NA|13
TGTGCCACCCGTGCAGACTGGAACTATGGCTACACCTTC
CATRADWNYGYTF
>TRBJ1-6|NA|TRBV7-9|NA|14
TGTGCCAGCAGCTTAATGGGGAAGCTTTCACCCCTCCACTTT
CASSLMGKLSPLHF
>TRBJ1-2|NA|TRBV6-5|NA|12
TGTGCCAGTAGGACAGTTAACTATGGCTACACCTTC
CASRTVNYGYTF
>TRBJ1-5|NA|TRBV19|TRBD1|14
TGTGCCAGTAGCGAAGACAGGGAGGATCAGCCCCAGCATTTT
CASSEDREDQPQHF
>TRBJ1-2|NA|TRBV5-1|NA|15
TGCGCCAGCAGTCCAGACGGCAAAGCTAACTATGGCTACACCTTC
CASSPDGKANYGYTF
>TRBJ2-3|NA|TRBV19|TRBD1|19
TGTGCCAGTAGTGTCCCCCGGGACAGGCCGAGTCCTAGCACAGATACGCAGTATTTT
CASSVPRDRPSPSTDTQYF
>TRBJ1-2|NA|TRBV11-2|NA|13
TGTGCCAGCAGCTTGGGACCGTACTATGGCTACACCTTC
CASSLGPYYGYTF
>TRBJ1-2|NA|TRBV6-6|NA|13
TGTGCCAGCAGCGTACCGGGCGGGTATGGCTACACCTTC
CASSVPGGYGYTF
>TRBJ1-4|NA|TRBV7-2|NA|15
TGTGCCAGCAGTTTACGGCCAGGGTTAGGGGAAAAACTGTTTTTT
CASSLRPGLGEKLFF
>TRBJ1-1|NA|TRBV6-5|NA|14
TGTGCCAGCAGTTACGGGAAAATGAACACTGAAGCTTTCTTT
CASSYGKMNTEAFF
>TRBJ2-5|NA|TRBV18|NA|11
TGTGCCAGCTCCTACCAAGAGACCCAGTACTTC
CASSYQETQYF
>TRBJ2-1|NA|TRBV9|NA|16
TGTGCCAGCAGCGCGCTTACTAGCCACTCCTACAATGAGCAGTTCTTC
CASSALTSHSYNEQFF
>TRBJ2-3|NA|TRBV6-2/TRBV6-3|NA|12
TGTGCCAGCAGTTCTTGGGGCGATACGCAGTATTTT
CASSSWGDTQYF
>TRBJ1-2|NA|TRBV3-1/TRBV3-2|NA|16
TGTGCCAGCAGCCAAAGGTCTACAGGCGGGAACTATGGCTACACCTTC
CASSQRSTGGNYGYTF
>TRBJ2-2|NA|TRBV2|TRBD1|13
TGTGCCAGCAGTCGACAGGGGGCCGGGGAGCTGTTTTTT
CASSRQGAGELFF
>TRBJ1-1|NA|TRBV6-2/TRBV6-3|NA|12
TGTGCCAGCAGTTACGGCGGGACTGAAGCTTTCTTT
CASSYGGTEAFF
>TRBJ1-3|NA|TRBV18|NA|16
TGTGCCAGCTCACCTAGTCAACTGTACTCTGGAAACACCATATATTTT
CASSPSQLYSGNTIYF
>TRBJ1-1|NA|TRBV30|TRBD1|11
TGTGCCTGGAGCAGGGGGAGTAATACTTTCTTT
CAWSRGSNTFF
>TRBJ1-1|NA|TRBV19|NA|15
TGTGCCAGCCCAAAGTGGAGTAGCTTGAACACTGAAGCTTTCTTT
CASPKWSSLNTEAFF
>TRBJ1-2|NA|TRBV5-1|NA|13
TGCGCCAGCAGCCTGGGGACGAACTATGGCTACACCTTC
CASSLGTNYGYTF
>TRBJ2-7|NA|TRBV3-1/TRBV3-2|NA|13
TGTGCCAGCAGCCCACACGGCCACTACGAGCAGTACTTC
CASSPHGHYEQYF
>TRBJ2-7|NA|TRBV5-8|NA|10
TGTGCCAGCAGCTTACTGGAGCAGTACTTC
CASSLLEQYF